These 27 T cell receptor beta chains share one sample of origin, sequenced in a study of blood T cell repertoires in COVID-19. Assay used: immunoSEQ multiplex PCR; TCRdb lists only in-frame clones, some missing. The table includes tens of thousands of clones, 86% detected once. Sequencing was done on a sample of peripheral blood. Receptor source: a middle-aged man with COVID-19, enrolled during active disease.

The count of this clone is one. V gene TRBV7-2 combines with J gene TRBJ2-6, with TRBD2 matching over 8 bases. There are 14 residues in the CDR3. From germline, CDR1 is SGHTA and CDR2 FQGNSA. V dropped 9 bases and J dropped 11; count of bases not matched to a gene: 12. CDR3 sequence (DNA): TGTGCCAGTTCTCGCGGGGGGCTCGCCCACGTCCTGACTTTC. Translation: CASSRGGLAHVLTF.

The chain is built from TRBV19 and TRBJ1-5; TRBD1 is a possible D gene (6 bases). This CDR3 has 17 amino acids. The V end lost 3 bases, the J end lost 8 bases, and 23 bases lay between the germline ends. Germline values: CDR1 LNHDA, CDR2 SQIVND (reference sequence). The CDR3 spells CASSIRPVGGLGKPQHF. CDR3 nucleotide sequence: TGTGCCAGTAGTATTCGTCCGGTGGGGGGGCTGGGAAAGCCCCAGCATTTT.

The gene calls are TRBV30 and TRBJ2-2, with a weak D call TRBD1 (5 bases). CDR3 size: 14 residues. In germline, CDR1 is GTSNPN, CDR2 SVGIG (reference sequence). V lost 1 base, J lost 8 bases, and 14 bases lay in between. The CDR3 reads CAWSAQEGAGELFF. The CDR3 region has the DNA TGTGCCTGGAGTGCCCAGGAAGGGGCGGGGGAGCTGTTTTTT.

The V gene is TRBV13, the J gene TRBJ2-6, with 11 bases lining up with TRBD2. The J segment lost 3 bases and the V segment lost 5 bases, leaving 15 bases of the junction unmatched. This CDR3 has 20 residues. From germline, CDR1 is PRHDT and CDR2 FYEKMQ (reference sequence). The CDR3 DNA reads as TGTGCCAGCAGCATCTTACCGGGTAGCGGGGGGGCCGGTGGGGCCAACGTCCTGACTTTC. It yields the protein CASSILPGSGGAGGANVLTF.

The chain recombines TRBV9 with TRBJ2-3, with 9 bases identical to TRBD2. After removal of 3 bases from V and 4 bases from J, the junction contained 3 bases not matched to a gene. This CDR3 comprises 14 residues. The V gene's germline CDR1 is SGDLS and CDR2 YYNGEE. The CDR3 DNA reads TGTGCCAGCAGCGCCGGGACTAGCCCAGATACGCAGTATTTT. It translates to CASSAGTSPDTQYF.

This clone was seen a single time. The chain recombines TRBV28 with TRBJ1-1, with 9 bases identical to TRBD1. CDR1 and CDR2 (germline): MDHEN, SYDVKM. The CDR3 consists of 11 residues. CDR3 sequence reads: CALQGAGEAFF. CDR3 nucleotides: TGTGCTTTACAGGGGGCTGGAGAAGCTTTCTTT.

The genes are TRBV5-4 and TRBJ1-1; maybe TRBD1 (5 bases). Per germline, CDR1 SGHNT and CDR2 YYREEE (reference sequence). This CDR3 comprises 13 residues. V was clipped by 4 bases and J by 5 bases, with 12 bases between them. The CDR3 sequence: CASSLRGGTEAFF. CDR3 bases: TGTGCCAGCAGCCTGAGGGGAGGTACTGAAGCTTTCTTT.

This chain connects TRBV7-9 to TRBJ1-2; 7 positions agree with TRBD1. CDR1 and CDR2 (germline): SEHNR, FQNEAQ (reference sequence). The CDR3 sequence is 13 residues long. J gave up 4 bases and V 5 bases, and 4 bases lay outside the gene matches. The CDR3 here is CASSLGTAYGYTF. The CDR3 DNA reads TGTGCCAGCAGCCTCGGGACAGCCTATGGCTACACCTTC.

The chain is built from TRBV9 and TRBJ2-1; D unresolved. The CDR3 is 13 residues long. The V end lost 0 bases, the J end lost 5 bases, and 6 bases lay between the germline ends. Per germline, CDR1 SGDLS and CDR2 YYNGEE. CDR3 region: CASSVGRDNEQFF. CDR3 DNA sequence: TGTGCCAGCAGCGTAGGTCGAGACAATGAGCAGTTCTTC.

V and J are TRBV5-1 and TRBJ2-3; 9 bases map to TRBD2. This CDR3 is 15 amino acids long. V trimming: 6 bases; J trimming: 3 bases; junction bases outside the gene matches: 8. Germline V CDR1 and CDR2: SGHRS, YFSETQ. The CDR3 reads CASNAGSGGTDTQYF. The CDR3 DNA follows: TGCGCCAGCAACGCAGGGAGCGGGGGGACAGATACGCAGTATTTT.

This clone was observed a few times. This chain's CDR3 is CASRAFSEKLFF. Here the CDR3 DNA reads TGTGCCAGCAGGGCTTTCAGTGAAAAACTGTTTTTT. The genes are TRBV6-5 and TRBJ1-4; no firm D call. V shed 6 bases and J shed 7 bases, with 9 bases lying between them. The CDR3 totals 12 residues. Per germline, CDR1 MNHEY and CDR2 SVGAGI.

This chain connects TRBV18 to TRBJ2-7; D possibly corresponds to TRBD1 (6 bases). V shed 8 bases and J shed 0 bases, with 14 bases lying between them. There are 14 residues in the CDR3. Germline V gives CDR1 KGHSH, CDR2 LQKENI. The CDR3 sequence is CASTTTGHSYEQYF. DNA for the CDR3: TGTGCCAGCACAACGACAGGACACTCCTACGAGCAGTACTTC.

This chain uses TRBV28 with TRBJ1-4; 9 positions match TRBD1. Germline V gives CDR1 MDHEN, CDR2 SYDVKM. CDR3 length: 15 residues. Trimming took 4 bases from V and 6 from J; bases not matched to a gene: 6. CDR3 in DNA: TGTGCCAGCAGTTCGGACAGGGGTGGCGATGAAAAACTGTTTTTT. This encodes CASSSDRGGDEKLFF.

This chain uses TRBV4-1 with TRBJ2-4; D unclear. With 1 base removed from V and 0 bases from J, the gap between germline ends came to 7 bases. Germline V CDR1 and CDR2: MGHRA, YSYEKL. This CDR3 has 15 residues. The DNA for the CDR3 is TGCGCCAGCAGCCAAGTAGAGCTAGCCAAAAACATTCAGTACTTC. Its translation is CASSQVELAKNIQYF.

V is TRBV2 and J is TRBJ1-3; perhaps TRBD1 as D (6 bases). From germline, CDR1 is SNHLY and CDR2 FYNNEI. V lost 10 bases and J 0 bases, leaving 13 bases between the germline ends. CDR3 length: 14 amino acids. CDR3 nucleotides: TGTGCCACGAGGACAGTTCTCTCTGGAAACACCATATATTTT. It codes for CATRTVLSGNTIYF.

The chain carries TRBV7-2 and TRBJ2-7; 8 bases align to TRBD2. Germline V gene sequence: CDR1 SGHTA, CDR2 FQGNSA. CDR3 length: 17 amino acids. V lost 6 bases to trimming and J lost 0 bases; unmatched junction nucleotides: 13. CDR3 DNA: TGTGCCAGCAGTCGGGGGGGAGGACTCATGAACTCCTACGAGCAGTACTTC. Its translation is CASSRGGGLMNSYEQYF.

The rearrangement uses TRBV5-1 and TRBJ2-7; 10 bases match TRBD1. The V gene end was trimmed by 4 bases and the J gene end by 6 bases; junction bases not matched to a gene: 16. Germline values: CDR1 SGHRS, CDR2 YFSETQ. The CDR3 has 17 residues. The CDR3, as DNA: TGCGCCAGCAGCCGGGGGACAGGGGTCTGGGAAATCGCCGAGCAGTACTTC. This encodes CASSRGTGVWEIAEQYF.

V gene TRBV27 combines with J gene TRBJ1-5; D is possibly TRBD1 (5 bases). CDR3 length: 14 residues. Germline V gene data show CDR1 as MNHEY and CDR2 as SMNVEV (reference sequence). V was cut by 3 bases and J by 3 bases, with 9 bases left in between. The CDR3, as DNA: TGTGCCAGCAGTTTTAGCAGGGACAATCAGCCCCAGCATTTT. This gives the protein CASSFSRDNQPQHF.

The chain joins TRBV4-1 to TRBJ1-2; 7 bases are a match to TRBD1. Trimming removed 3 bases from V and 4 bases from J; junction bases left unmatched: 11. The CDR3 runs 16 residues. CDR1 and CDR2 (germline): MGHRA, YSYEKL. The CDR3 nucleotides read TGCGCCAGCAGCCAGCACGACGACAGGGTTGGCTATGGCTACACCTTC. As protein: CASSQHDDRVGYGYTF.

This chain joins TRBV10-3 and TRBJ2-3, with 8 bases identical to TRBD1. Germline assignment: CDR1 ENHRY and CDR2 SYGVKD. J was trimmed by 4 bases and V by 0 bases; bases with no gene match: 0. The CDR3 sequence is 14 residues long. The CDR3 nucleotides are TGTGCCATCAGTGAGTCGACAGGGGCAGATACGCAGTATTTT. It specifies CAISESTGADTQYF.

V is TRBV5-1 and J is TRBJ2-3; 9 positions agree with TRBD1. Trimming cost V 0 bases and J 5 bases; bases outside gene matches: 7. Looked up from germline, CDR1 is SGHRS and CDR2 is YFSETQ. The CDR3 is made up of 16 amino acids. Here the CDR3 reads CASSLGRDRAVDTQYF. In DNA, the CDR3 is TGCGCCAGCAGCTTGGGACGGGACAGGGCGGTAGATACGCAGTATTTT.

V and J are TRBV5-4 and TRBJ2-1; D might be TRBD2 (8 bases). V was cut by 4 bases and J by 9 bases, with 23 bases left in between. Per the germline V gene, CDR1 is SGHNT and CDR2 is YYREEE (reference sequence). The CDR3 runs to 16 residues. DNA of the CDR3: TGTGCCAGCAGCCCGGGTGGGACTAGAGGGGGCACTGAGCAGTTCTTC. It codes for CASSPGGTRGGTEQFF. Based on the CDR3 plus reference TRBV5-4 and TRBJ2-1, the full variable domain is ETGVTQSPTHLIKTRGQQVTLRCSSQSGHNTVSWYQQALGQGPQFIFQYYREEENGRGNFPPRFSGLQFPNYSSELNVNALELDDSALYLCASSPGGTRGGTEQFFGPGTRLTVL.

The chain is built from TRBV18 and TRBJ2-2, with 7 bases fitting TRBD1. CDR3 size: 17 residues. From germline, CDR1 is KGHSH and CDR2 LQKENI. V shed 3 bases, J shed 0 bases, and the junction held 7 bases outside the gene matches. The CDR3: CASSPGNDRANTGELFF. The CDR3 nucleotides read TGTGCCAGCTCACCCGGGAACGACAGGGCGAACACCGGGGAGCTGTTTTTT.

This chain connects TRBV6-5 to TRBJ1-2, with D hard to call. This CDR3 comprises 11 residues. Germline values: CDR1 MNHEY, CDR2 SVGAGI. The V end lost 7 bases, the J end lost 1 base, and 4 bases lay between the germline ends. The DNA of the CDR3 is TGTGCCAGCACGGTTAACTATGGCTACACCTTC. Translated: CASTVNYGYTF.

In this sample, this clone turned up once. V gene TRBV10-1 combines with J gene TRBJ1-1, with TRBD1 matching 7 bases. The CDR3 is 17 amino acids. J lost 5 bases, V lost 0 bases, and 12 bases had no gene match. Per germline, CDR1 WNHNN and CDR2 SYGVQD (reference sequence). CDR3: CASSESGDSKGQTEAFF. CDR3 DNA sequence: TGCGCCAGCAGTGAGTCAGGGGACAGCAAAGGACAAACTGAAGCTTTCTTT.

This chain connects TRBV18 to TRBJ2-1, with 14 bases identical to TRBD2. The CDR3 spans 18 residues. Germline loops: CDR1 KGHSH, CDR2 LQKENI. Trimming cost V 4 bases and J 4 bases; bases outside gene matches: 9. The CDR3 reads CASSRTSGGTTSYNEQFF. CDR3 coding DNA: TGTGCCAGCTCACGGACTAGCGGGGGGACCACCTCTTACAATGAGCAGTTCTTC.

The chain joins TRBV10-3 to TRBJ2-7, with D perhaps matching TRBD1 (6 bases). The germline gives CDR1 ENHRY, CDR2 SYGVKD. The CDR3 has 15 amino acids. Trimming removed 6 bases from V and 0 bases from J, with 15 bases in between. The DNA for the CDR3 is TGTGCCATCAGATGGGCAACAGGGTCCTCCTACGAGCAGTACTTC. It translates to CAIRWATGSSYEQYF.